Sequencing of this T cell receptor (beta chain) was carried out in a study of post-analysis software for immune sequencing data. Study summary: Relapsing-remitting, secondary progressive and progressive-relapsing forms of multiple sclerosis all featured among disease courses.

As concerns this clonotype: Its antigen remains unidentified.

Unique molecular identifiers were present in the TCR beta cDNA libraries. cDNA molecules numbering 450,000 to 650,000 came from approximately 1 to 10 million T cells. TCRdb reprocessed the PCR reads with MiXCR, giving one entry per CDR3 protein. The sample lists hundreds of thousands of distinct CDR3 sequences, under 70% occurring once. General observations from the study: A significant reduction in normalized Chao1 diversity was observed in multiple sclerosis patients versus controls. When the samples were clustered directly with F measure, those that had been prepared in the same batch showed strong co-clustering.

The material sequenced was blood. The sequence derives from a girl aged 5-17 years with multiple sclerosis.

The CDR3 DNA is TGCAGTGCCCGTTCGGGGGTCGGCAAACAAGAGACCCAGTACTTC. It codes for CSARSGVGKQETQYF. The genes are TRBV20-1 and TRBJ2-5; tentative D call: TRBD2 (6 bases). The CDR3 extends over 15 amino acids. Per germline, CDR1 DFQATT and CDR2 SNEGSKA (reference sequence). V shed 6 bases and J shed 2 bases, with 19 bases lying between them.